Described below is a single T cell receptor beta chain sequence and its context. The protocol was immunoSEQ multiplex PCR, while the TCRdb copy is restricted to in-frame clones and leaves out a portion. Here the sample spans fewer than 300,000 clones, 80% to 95% being singletons. CDR1 and CDR2 from the germline V gene are MGHRA and YSYEKL. V dropped 1 base and J dropped 3; count of bases not matched to a gene: 2. The CDR3 is made up of 17 amino acids. The source of the sample is a study of blood T cell repertoires in COVID-19. This study enrolled people aged roughly 18 to 89 from under 25 US geographic areas.

The chain links TRBV4-1 to TRBJ2-2; 13 nucleotides match TRBD2. The specimen sequenced was PBMCs or T cells enriched from blood (not recorded which). This TCR came from a woman aged 25 to 45 who had recovered from COVID-19. The CDR3 here is CASSQGLAGGYTGELFF. The CDR3 coding sequence is TGCGCCAGCAGCCAAGGACTAGCGGGAGGTTACACCGGGGAGCTGTTTTTT.